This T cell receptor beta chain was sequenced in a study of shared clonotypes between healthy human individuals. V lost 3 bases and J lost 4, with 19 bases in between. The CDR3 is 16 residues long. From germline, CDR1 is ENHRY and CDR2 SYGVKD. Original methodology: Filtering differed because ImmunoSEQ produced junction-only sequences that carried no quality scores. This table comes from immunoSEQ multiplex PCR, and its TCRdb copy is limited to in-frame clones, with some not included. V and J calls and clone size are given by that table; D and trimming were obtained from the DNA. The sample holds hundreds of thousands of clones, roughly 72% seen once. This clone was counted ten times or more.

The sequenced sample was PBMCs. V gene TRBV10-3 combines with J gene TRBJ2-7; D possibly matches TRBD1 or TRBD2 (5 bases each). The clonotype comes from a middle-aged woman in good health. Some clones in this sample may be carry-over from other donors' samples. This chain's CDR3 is CAISDPASGTQYEQYF. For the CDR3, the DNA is TGTGCCATCAGTGACCCAGCGTCCGGGACCCAATACGAGCAGTACTTC.